These T cell receptor beta chains were read from a single sample in a study of shared clonotypes between healthy human individuals. The assay was immunoSEQ multiplex PCR, and TCRdb's table has in-frame clones only and misses some. Of more than 200,000 clones in the sample, 65% are singletons; the top ten hold approximately 10%. Sample: memory CD4+ T cells sorted from blood. The receptors stem from a man aged 25 to 40 in good health. The CDR3 runs from the conserved cysteine through the conserved F or W. Each record gives: V gene, J gene, D gene, clone size, CDR3 DNA, CDR3 protein. D genes are given only for firm matches. The size field is filled for only some rows; it gives once, few, many or a size class.

TRBV5-6	TRBJ1-1	.	.	TGTGCCAGCAGCTTGGAGGGTAGGAACACTGAAGCTTTCTTT	CASSLEGRNTEAFF
TRBV7-6	TRBJ2-7	TRBD1	.	TGTGCCAGCAGCTCACCTAGACAGGGGGCCGTGCAGTACTTC	CASSSPRQGAVQYF
TRBV13	TRBJ1-3	.	.	TGTGCCAGCGGGGTGGGGAGAAGAAACACCATATATTTT	CASGVGRRNTIYF
TRBV19	TRBJ2-1	.	.	TGTGCCAGTAGTCCGACTCCCTGGGGGGCAATGAATGAGCAGTTCTTC	CASSPTPWGAMNEQFF
TRBV4-1	TRBJ2-5	TRBD1	.	TGCGCCAGCAGCCACAACCAGGGGGCGGAGACCCAGTACTTC	CASSHNQGAETQYF
TRBV7-2	TRBJ2-7	.	.	TGTGCCAGCAGCTTAGCGGGACACGGGGTCTACGAGCAGTACTTC	CASSLAGHGVYEQYF
TRBV9	TRBJ2-7	TRBD2	few	TGTGCCAGCAGCACGGGGACTAGCGGGAACTACGAGCAGTACTTC	CASSTGTSGNYEQYF
TRBV21-1	TRBJ2-7	.	.	TGTGCCAGCAGCACATCAATCCGGGGGGGGCAGCTCGTATCCTACGAGCAGTACTTC	CASSTSIRGGQLVSYEQYF
TRBV5-1	TRBJ2-7	.	.	TGCGCCAGCAGCTTCTATCAGGGTTACGAGCAGTACTTC	CASSFYQGYEQYF
TRBV15	TRBJ2-4	.	few	TGTGCCACCACGTCGACCCCCGGAAACATTCAGTACTTC	CATTSTPGNIQYF
TRBV11-2	TRBJ2-1	.	many	TGTGCCAGCAGCCAACTTTCGGGGCGCTCCTACAATGAGCAGTTCTTC	CASSQLSGRSYNEQFF
TRBV9	TRBJ2-7	.	.	TGTGCCAGCAGCGTGGGGTCTTCGGCAGCCTACGAGCAGTACTTC	CASSVGSSAAYEQYF
TRBV28	TRBJ2-1	.	few	TGTGCCAGCAGACTGGGGGTCGATGAGCAGTTCTTC	CASRLGVDEQFF
TRBV5-4	TRBJ1-2	TRBD1	.	TGTGCCAGCAGCTTGCAGGGGGCGCCTGGCTACACCTTC	CASSLQGAPGYTF
TRBV2	TRBJ2-7	.	few	TGTGCCAGCAGTCGAGAGTACTTC	CASSREYF
TRBV30	TRBJ2-5	.	.	TGTGCCTGGAGTCGATGGGAGGTCCAAGAGACCCAGTACTTC	CAWSRWEVQETQYF
TRBV25-1	TRBJ1-3	.	.	TGTGCCAGCTCTTCAGGAAACACCATATATTTT	CASSSGNTIYF
TRBV19	TRBJ2-3	.	.	TGTGCCAGTAGTATTTCACGCGGGCAGACCCAAGGATATACGCAGTATTTT	CASSISRGQTQGYTQYF
TRBV10-2	TRBJ2-5	.	.	TGCGCCAGCAGTGAGTCCCCAAAGACCCAGTACTTC	CASSESPKTQYF
TRBV20-1	TRBJ1-1	.	.	TGCAGTGCTAGAGTACACACTGAAGCTTTCTTT	CSARVHTEAFF
TRBV7-9	TRBJ2-5	.	.	TGTGCCAGCAGCTTAGAGGGACTTCCAACCTTACACTTC	CASSLEGLPTLHF
TRBV6-1	TRBJ2-3	.	.	TGTGCCAGCAGTGCCTTAAGTCTGTCAGGGGGGACGCAGTATTTT	CASSALSLSGGTQYF
TRBV18	TRBJ2-1	.	.	TGTGCCAGCTCAGAACTAGGCCAAGGCTACAATGAGCAGTTCTTC	CASSELGQGYNEQFF
TRBV7-3	TRBJ2-3	.	.	TGTGCCAGCAGCTTCGATCGAATGGATACGCAGTATTTT	CASSFDRMDTQYF
TRBV2	TRBJ1-5	.	few	TGTGCCAGCGGCAGGACTAATAGCAATCAGCCCCAGCATTTT	CASGRTNSNQPQHF
TRBV18	TRBJ2-4	TRBD2	few	TGTGCCAGCTCAACGTATGAGGGTCGGGGGGACATTCAGTACTTC	CASSTYEGRGDIQYF
TRBV6-5	TRBJ1-2	.	.	TGTGCCAGCAGTTACTCTGGTGGAGTCTTGGGGAGCTACACCTTC	CASSYSGGVLGSYTF
TRBV9	TRBJ2-1	TRBD1	.	TGTGCCAGCAGCTTAGGACAGGGAGTCTACAATGAGCAGTTCTTC	CASSLGQGVYNEQFF
TRBV11-2	TRBJ2-7	.	.	TGTGCCACCCGGAGACTAGTGCGCGAGCAGTACTTC	CATRRLVREQYF
TRBV19	TRBJ1-5	.	.	TGTGCCAGTAGTATGGGGGTTCGGGGCAATCAGCCCCAGCATTTT	CASSMGVRGNQPQHF
TRBV11-2	TRBJ2-1	TRBD1	few	TGTGCCAGCAGCTTAGGAACCCGGACAGGGGATGAGCAGTTCTTC	CASSLGTRTGDEQFF
TRBV28	TRBJ1-4	.	.	TGTGCCAGCCGAGGTGGAGGGAGTGAAAAACTGTTTTTT	CASRGGGSEKLFF
TRBV5-5	TRBJ2-1	.	.	TGTGCCAGCAGCGGGGGCCTAGGGGGTGAGCAGTTCTTC	CASSGGLGGEQFF
TRBV5-1	TRBJ2-5	.	few	TGCGCCAGCAGCTCAGGAAGTGGGCATGGTGAGACCCAGTACTTC	CASSSGSGHGETQYF
TRBV2	TRBJ2-2	.	.	TGTGCCAGCAGTCTAGAAGATTACACCGGGGAGCTGTTTTTT	CASSLEDYTGELFF
TRBV6-1	TRBJ2-1	TRBD2	few	TGTGCCAGCAGTGAAGTAGCGGGAGGGTACAATGAGCAGTTCTTC	CASSEVAGGYNEQFF
TRBV5-1	TRBJ2-5	.	few	TGCGCCAGCAGCTTGGATCTAGGGTCGGAGACCCAGTACTTC	CASSLDLGSETQYF
TRBV2	TRBJ2-3	.	.	TGTGCCAGCAGTCGCCAGAGTTCTCATGATACGCAGTATTTT	CASSRQSSHDTQYF
TRBV2	TRBJ1-1	.	.	TGTGCCACCGGCTCCCGAATCAACACTGAAGCTTTCTTT	CATGSRINTEAFF
TRBV27	TRBJ2-7	TRBD1	.	TGTGCCAGCAGATTTAAAAACCGGGACAGGTCTGGGGAGCAGTACTTC	CASRFKNRDRSGEQYF